This TCR beta chain was observed in a study of T cells in localized non-small cell lung cancer. The table lists this clone with a count of one. What it binds is not known. The repertoire was sequenced with immunoSEQ multiplex PCR; TCRdb's copy has only in-frame clones and lacks some. The table lists some 56,000 clones, 86% of them singletons. Germline-derived CDR1 and CDR2 are SGHVS and FNYEAQ. This CDR3 contains 16 residues. J gave up 4 bases and V 1 base, and 7 bases lay outside the gene matches. Overall study findings and caveats: Higher blood T cell density tracked longer overall survival. Exceeding tumor, uninvolved adjacent lung had the highest T cell clonality. Researchers found a median roughly 50 of the top 100 tumor clones in adjacent lung. Sequencing covered just one tumor region, so heterogeneity cannot be ruled out.

J is TRBJ2-1 and V is TRBV7-6; 7 nucleotides agree with TRBD1. The sequences come from peripheral blood, collected before any cancer treatment. The TCR comes from a woman aged 40 to 75 with stage I lung adenocarcinoma. CDR3 bases: TGTGCCAGCAGCTTAGGTTCACAGGGGCCTTACAATGAGCAGTTCTTC. Its protein is CASSLGSQGPYNEQFF.